This TCR beta chain was sequenced in a study of T-cell memory formation after mild COVID-19 (TCRdb year 2021). Regarding the study in general: TCR sequence clusters from the two donors were found to be largely donor specific. T-cell clones expanding and contracting after mild COVID-19 in two donors were tracked by longitudinal TCRalpha and TCRbeta repertoire sequencing. The cohort was made up of two young adult volunteers, one female and one male, who were previously healthy. Here is what the overall study found, with its caveats: The second-wave clones that peaked on day 37 were not confirmed to be SARS-CoV-2 specific. The study included only a couple of mild cases, and larger cohorts that include severe cases with pre-infection samples were judged to be necessary. From day 15 to 85, contracting clones showed balanced CD4/CD8 phenotypes, whereas a second wave of clones that expanded from day 15 to 37 leaned towards CD4+. Contracting CD4+ clones turned up mainly in the CM and EM memory subsets, whereas EMRA was where CD8+ clones were enriched. Some responding clones were found in pre-infection memory, which suggests that pre-existing cross-reactive memory T cells took part in the SARS-CoV-2 response.

Ficoll-Paque density gradient centrifugation was used to isolate PBMCs. In its sample, this clonotype was seen once. No cognate antigen has been identified for it. Base qualities are missing; no much larger clone stands one base away. The sample was run on an Illumina NovaSeq 6000. TCRalpha and TCRbeta cDNA libraries were constructed by 5'RACE with constant-segment primers, with sample barcodes and unique molecular identifiers being introduced. RNA was extracted from every sample with Trizol reagent. The libraries were amplified in two PCR steps, and the second step added a second sample barcode and Illumina TruSeq adapters. Libraries were sequenced on an Illumina NovaSeq with 2 x 150 bp paired-end reads. On the authors' methods: The reads were demultiplexed and collapsed into UMI-guided consensus sequences using migec v1.2.7. With mixcr v2.1.11, UMI consensuses were aligned to TRA and TRB V and J templates and assembled into clonotypes. A clonotype was counted as expanded or contracted only if both edgeR and NoisET called the change significant, with noise models trained on biological replicates. edgeR calls used a false discovery rate-adjusted p below 0.01 and a log2 fold-change threshold of 1. As an exploratory analysis of dynamics, max-normalized trajectories of the 1000 most abundant clonotypes were examined by PCA with hierarchical clustering. Separately sequenced CD4+ and CD8+ repertoires were used to assign the CD4 or CD8 phenotype of responding clones. The raw public data were reprocessed by TCRdb itself: fastp quality trimming at Q25, MiXCR clonotype calling, in-frame beta chains only. When rows share a CDR3 protein, they turn into one entry using the most common DNA and genes. The V and J calls, along with clone size, are taken from TCRdb and not from the paper's own processing. This sample lists a few hundred thousand distinct CDR3 sequences; roughly 26% were detected once. The ten largest make up 8.8% of the sample.

Inclusive of the bounding cysteine and phenylalanine, the CDR3 is 15 residues long. Just the 45-base CDR3 DNA is kept, in frame starting at base 1. Trimming costs V 3 bases and J 2 bases, and their ends lie 14 bases apart. The germline V gene specifies SGHRS as CDR1 and YFSETQ as CDR2. The receptor was isolated from an adult woman who had mild COVID-19 (a few samples of this study predate the infection). The sample titles of this study are shuffled in the database, so cell type and time point are left out; the donor was told from shared clones. Sequenced sample: PBMCs or a T cell subset sorted from them (not recorded which). The rearranged chain carries TRBV5-1 and TRBJ1-2; a tentative D call is TRBD1 (5 bases match). CDR3 reads: CASSSGTLDNYGYTF. The DNA sequence reads TGCGCCAGCAGCTCCGGGACGCTCGACAACTATGGCTACACCTTC.